This paragraph reports one T cell receptor (beta chain). Its target antigen remains unknown. No much larger clonotype is one base removed from it; base qualities were not supplied. Whole blood was collected in K2EDTA tubes by collaborating institutions according to the institutions' own protocols. For TCRbeta analysis, collaborators shipped samples in one of three forms: frozen whole blood, isolated PBMCs, or DNA extracted from either of those sample types. The sample belongs to a study of blood T cell repertoires in COVID-19 (dated by TCRdb to 2020 to 2022). Some background on the complete study: The collaborator samples originated in the United States, Italy and Spain and spanned the acute and convalescent phases of COVID-19. Nearly every sample came with metadata listing a de-identified subject ID, COVID-19 status, age in years and sex. Samples came from the ongoing ImmuneRACE study (first 160 participants) plus 1,254 subjects from 6 global collaborators. Where available, HLA class I and class II types were taken from metadata supplied by the sample provider and were not determined by assay-based typing. The dataset comprised deeply sampled blood TCRbeta repertoires from subjects exposed to, actively infected with, or recovered from COVID-19. The material from the prospective study consisted of cDNA or gDNA derived from T cells, B-cell-depleted T cells, or PBMCs. The repertoires were released in a freely available public database intended as a resource for research on the immune response to SARS-CoV-2. The investigation overall reported the following: The amount of clinical and demographic metadata varied by source and participant and was provided uncurated.

CDR1 and CDR2 are read off the germline V gene as SGHTA and FQGNSA. V trim: 5 bases; J trim: 10 bases; unmatched bases: 14. The CDR3 has 15 amino acids, counting the end cysteine and phenylalanine. Solely the CDR3 DNA is kept, with 45 bases framed from the first base. TCRbeta CDR3 regions were amplified from genomic DNA by means of the immunoSEQ Assay, a bias-controlled multiplex PCR. As for the authors' bioinformatics: The number of nucleated cells in each sample was estimated from the amplification of reference gene primers within the assay. To quantify the absolute abundance of each unique TCRbeta CDR3 rearrangement, sequence reads were collapsed and filtered. For each sample, productive Simpson clonality was calculated by taking the square root of Simpson's diversity index across productive rearrangements. As stored in TCRdb, this immuneACCESS dataset retains in-frame rearrangements with V and J assigned. A fraction of the clones does not appear; measured against another copy, unresolved V genes explain less than half of the discrepancy, and the remainder lacks a known reason. That table supplies the V and J calls and clone size; D and trimming were determined from the DNA. The sample table contains nearly 25,000 clones; only one count was recorded for around 86% of them. In total, the top ten clones hold about 6% of the sample.

The chain couples TRBV7-2 to TRBJ1-2; TRBD1 agrees with 9 junctional bases. Source material: peripheral blood. This receptor was obtained from a man aged 70-80 years with acute or convalescent COVID-19. The CDR3 protein is CASSPIGGTGKLYTF. The nucleotide sequence reads as follows: TGTGCCAGCAGCCCGATAGGGGGGACAGGGAAGCTCTACACCTTC. Beyond the CDR3, the reference TRBV7-2 and TRBJ1-2 genes provide the residues; the full variable domain reads: GAGVSQSPSNKVTEKGKDVELRCDPISGHTALYWYRQSLGQGLEFLIYFQGNSAPDKSGLPSDRFSAERTGGSVSTLTIQRTQQEDSAVYLCASSPIGGTGKLYTFGSGTRLTVV.